One sample yielded the 26 T cell receptor beta chains listed below, sequenced in a study of T cell responses to AZD1222 COVID-19 vaccine. TCRdb keeps only in-frame clones here, not all; method: immunoSEQ multiplex PCR. Of about 180,000 clones listed, 85% to 90% are singletons. The source was peripheral blood, collected 28 days after the second AZD1222 dose. The receptors were gathered from an adult who received the AZD1222 COVID-19 vaccine.

This chain links TRBV13 with TRBJ2-3; D possibly uses TRBD1 or TRBD2 (5 bases each). V lost 0 bases and J 7 bases, leaving 11 bases between the germline ends. The CDR3 is 14 residues long. Germline CDR1 reads PRHDT; CDR2 reads FYEKMQ (reference sequence). This CDR3 reads CASSLGSEGNTQYF. CDR3 sequence (DNA): TGTGCCAGCAGCTTAGGTAGCGAGGGGAATACGCAGTATTTT. The full variable domain, in which reference TRBV13 and TRBJ2-3 provide the parts outside the CDR3, is AAGVIQSPRHLIKEKRETATLKCYPIPRHDTVYWYQQGPGQDPQFLISFYEKMQSDKGSIPDRFSAQQFSDYHSELNMSSLELGDSALYFCASSLGSEGNTQYFGPGTRLTVL.

J is TRBJ2-7 and V is TRBV5-4, with D unresolved. The germline V gene encodes CDR1 SGHNT and CDR2 YYREEE (reference sequence). V dropped 2 bases and J dropped 7 bases, with 10 bases sitting between them. This CDR3 spans 12 amino acids. The CDR3 is CASSFVMGEQYF. The DNA for the CDR3 is TGTGCCAGCAGCTTCGTAATGGGAGAGCAGTACTTC.

The rearrangement uses TRBV7-2 and TRBJ2-5, with D tentatively TRBD2 (5 bases). V lost 5 bases to trimming and J lost 4 bases, with 11 bases between them. The CDR3 extends over 13 amino acids. Germline CDR1 SGHTA, CDR2 FQGNSA. CDR3 region: CASSLTGGETQYF. The CDR3 nucleotides read TGTGCCAGCAGCCTGACCGGAGGAGAGACCCAGTACTTC.

V and J are TRBV5-4 and TRBJ2-3; D might be TRBD2 (6 bases). This CDR3 contains 16 residues. V was clipped by 4 bases and J by 0 bases, with 15 bases between them. Per germline, CDR1 SGHNT and CDR2 YYREEE (reference sequence). The CDR3 DNA follows: TGTGCCAGCAGCGCCGGGACTTCAACTAGCACAGATACGCAGTATTTT. Its protein is CASSAGTSTSTDTQYF.

This clone has only a few counts. This chain joins TRBV7-2 and TRBJ1-5; D gene unclear. Germline CDR1 is SGHTA and CDR2 is FQGNSA. Trimming left V 1 base short and J 1 base short, with 2 bases between. The CDR3 totals 13 residues. The DNA of the CDR3 is TGTGCCAGCAGCTTAGAGAGCAATCAGCCCCAGCATTTT. This encodes CASSLESNQPQHF.

A word on this clone: Other DNA sequences from this sample encode an identical CDR3 as well. The chain joins TRBV28 to TRBJ1-2; TRBD1 is a possible D gene (5 bases). The CDR3 length is 12 residues. The ends were cut back, 3 bases at V and 7 bases at J, with 9 bases in the middle. CDR1 is MDHEN, CDR2 SYDVKM, per germline. The CDR3 DNA reads TGTGCCAGCAGTTTGAGGGGAACTGGCTACACCTTC. Protein product: CASSLRGTGYTF.

This clone was recorded once. V usage is TRBV28 and J usage is TRBJ1-5; 7 nucleotides align to TRBD1. J gave up 5 bases and V 8 bases, and 15 bases lay outside the gene matches. The CDR3 totals 16 residues. Germline loops: CDR1 MDHEN, CDR2 SYDVKM. This chain's CDR3 is CASAYSGHRGYQPQHF. As DNA, the CDR3 is TGTGCCAGCGCTTATTCGGGCCACAGGGGATATCAGCCCCAGCATTTT.

Worth noting for this clone: An end of the junction does not agree with germline; a read error may underlie this. This chain uses TRBV7-2 with TRBJ2-7; 8 bases are shared with TRBD2. The length of the CDR3 is 13 residues. The germline gives CDR1 SGHTA, CDR2 FQGNSA. In DNA, the CDR3 is TGTGCCAGCAGCTTAGCCTGGGCTAGCGGGCCCATCTTC. It translates to CASSLAWASGPIF. Filled out from reference TRBV7-2 and TRBJ2-7, the complete variable domain reads GAGVSQSPSNKVTEKGKDVELRCDPISGHTALYWYRQSLGQGLEFLIYFQGNSAPDKSGLPSDRFSAERTGGSVSTLTIQRTQQEDSAVYLCASSLAWASGPIFGPGTRLTVT.

The chain couples TRBV9 to TRBJ2-3; 7 bases match TRBD1. This CDR3 contains 15 residues. CDR1 and CDR2 (germline): SGDLS, YYNGEE. With V trimmed by 4 bases and J by 5 bases, 10 bases remained unmatched. The CDR3 is CASSRSSGGIDTQYF. DNA of the CDR3: TGTGCCAGCAGCCGTAGTTCAGGGGGAATAGATACGCAGTATTTT.

The rearrangement links TRBV6-2 or TRBV6-3 to TRBJ1-2, with 9 bases identical to TRBD1. CDR3 length: 14 residues. The V and J ends lost 6 bases and 8 bases, in that order; junction bases with no gene match: 10. Germline-derived CDR1 and CDR2 are MNHEY and SVGEGT. In nucleotides, the CDR3 is TGTGCCAGCAGCAATCCGGGACAGGGTAACGGCTACACCTTC. This sequence encodes CASSNPGQGNGYTF.

A single count supports this clone. The V call is TRBV25-1, the J call TRBJ1-1, with unresolved D. Trimming removed 5 bases at V and 1 base at J, with 11 bases between. This CDR3 has 14 amino acids. Per the germline V gene, CDR1 is MGHDK and CDR2 is SYGVNS. Here the CDR3 reads CASSYGTQNTEAFF. CDR3 coding DNA: TGTGCCAGCAGTTACGGAACCCAGAACACTGAAGCTTTCTTT.

The chain joins TRBV6-5 to TRBJ1-5; 9 nucleotides agree with TRBD1. The CDR3 is 15 amino acids. Germline trimming cut 6 bases from V and 4 bases from J; bases unmatched to any gene: 7. The germline V gene has CDR1 MNHEY and CDR2 SVGAGI. Here the CDR3 DNA reads TGTGCCAGCAGCCGGGACAGGGCGCCGAATCAGCCCCAGCATTTT. The encoded protein is CASSRDRAPNQPQHF.

As for this clone: The identical CDR3 is also encoded by other nucleotide sequences in the sample. J is TRBJ2-7 and V is TRBV28; D ambiguous. V was clipped by 5 bases and J by 3 bases, with 8 bases between them. Germline assignment: CDR1 MDHEN and CDR2 SYDVKM. There are 12 residues in the CDR3. As DNA, the CDR3 is TGTGCCAGCAGTCTCGCAGGCTACGAGCAGTACTTC. Its translation is CASSLAGYEQYF.

This clone was seen a handful of times. J is TRBJ2-7 and V is TRBV9; D is perhaps TRBD2 (5 bases). This CDR3 has 14 residues. Germline loops: CDR1 SGDLS, CDR2 YYNGEE. The V end lost 4 bases, the J end lost 3 bases, and 14 bases lay between the germline ends. CDR3 coding DNA: TGTGCCAGCAGCCGGGGTGGAGTGAGCTACGAGCAGTACTTC. It specifies CASSRGGVSYEQYF.

This chain links TRBV29-1 with TRBJ2-1; D tentatively reads TRBD1 or TRBD2 (5 bases each). The V gene's germline CDR1 is SQVTM and CDR2 ANQGSEA. V was clipped by 4 bases and J by 2 bases, with 6 bases between them. This CDR3 is 12 amino acids long. This CDR3 is CSVGGTYNEQFF. CDR3 nucleotides: TGCAGCGTTGGGGGGACCTACAATGAGCAGTTCTTC.

The CDR3 nucleotides read TGCGCCAGCAGCCCGGGACAGGAGTATTCACCCCTCCACTTT. This encodes CASSPGQEYSPLHF. V gene TRBV5-1 combines with J gene TRBJ1-6, with 8 bases fitting TRBD1. The germline CDR1 and CDR2 sequences are SGHRS and YFSETQ. J gave up 8 bases and V 4 bases, and 5 bases lay outside the gene matches. This CDR3 has 14 residues. The full variable domain, rest sourced from reference TRBV5-1 and TRBJ1-6, is KAGVTQTPRYLIKTRGQQVTLSCSPISGHRSVSWYQQTPGQGLQFLFEYFSETQRNKGNFPGRFSGRQFSNSRSEMNVSTLELGDSALYLCASSPGQEYSPLHFGNGTRLTVT.

The chain carries TRBV6-5 and TRBJ2-1; D tentatively reads TRBD1 or TRBD2 (5 bases each). This CDR3 is built from 13 residues. CDR1 and CDR2 from the germline V gene are MNHEY and SVGAGI. V was cut by 6 bases and J by 9 bases, with 15 bases left in between. CDR3 DNA sequence: TGTGCCAGCAGCACGGGACCGTGGGGTGAGCAGTTCTTC. Its translation: CASSTGPWGEQFF.

This clone was recorded once. The rearrangement links TRBV7-2 to TRBJ1-1, with unresolved D. The V gene's germline CDR1 is SGHTA and CDR2 FQGNSA. The CDR3 totals 12 residues. V was shortened by 3 bases and J by 4 bases, with 6 bases between the two germline ends. CDR3 residues: CASSFVGTEAFF. The CDR3 region has the DNA TGTGCCAGCAGCTTCGTTGGCACTGAAGCTTTCTTT.

This clone was recorded only once. V is TRBV7-9 and J is TRBJ2-7, with 9 bases matching TRBD1. Germline assignment: CDR1 SEHNR and CDR2 FQNEAQ (reference sequence). CDR3 size: 15 residues. V trimming: 5 bases; J trimming: 3 bases; junction bases outside the gene matches: 8. The CDR3 nucleotides are TGTGCCAGCAGCCCGTGGACAGGGGATATCTACGAGCAGTACTTC. Its translation is CASSPWTGDIYEQYF.

The chain recombines TRBV5-1 with TRBJ2-2; D call uncertain. Germline V CDR1 and CDR2: SGHRS, YFSETQ. With 1 base removed from V and 0 bases from J, the gap between germline ends came to 10 bases. The CDR3 runs to 16 residues. CDR3 sequence: CASSLSVPSNTGELFF. The CDR3 coding sequence is TGCGCCAGCAGCTTGTCAGTTCCCTCGAACACCGGGGAGCTGTTTTTT. Filled out from reference TRBV5-1 and TRBJ2-2, the complete variable domain reads KAGVTQTPRYLIKTRGQQVTLSCSPISGHRSVSWYQQTPGQGLQFLFEYFSETQRNKGNFPGRFSGRQFSNSRSEMNVSTLELGDSALYLCASSLSVPSNTGELFFGEGSRLTVL.

Here the CDR3 reads CASTTGGRELFF. The CDR3, as DNA: TGTGCCAGCACCACCGGGGGGAGGGAGCTGTTTTTT. The chain couples TRBV12-3 or TRBV12-4 to TRBJ2-2; 7 positions agree with TRBD2. V lost 7 bases to trimming and J lost 9 bases; unmatched junction nucleotides: 5. The CDR3 is 12 amino acids.

The chain employs TRBV28 and TRBJ2-7; 7 nucleotides align to TRBD2. The CDR3 totals 12 residues. V lost 7 bases, J lost 3 bases, and 3 bases stayed unmatched. The germline V gene has CDR1 MDHEN and CDR2 SYDVKM. The CDR3 spells CASTGGRYEQYF. Written as DNA, the CDR3 is TGTGCCAGCACGGGGGGTCGCTACGAGCAGTACTTC.

The chain employs TRBV5-1 and TRBJ2-5; no reliable D call. CDR1 is SGHRS, CDR2 YFSETQ, per germline. The CDR3 runs 13 residues. V was shortened by 0 bases and J by 5 bases, with 8 bases between the two germline ends. Here the CDR3 DNA reads TGCGCCAGCAGCTTGGGGGATTGGGAGACCCAGTACTTC. Amino acids: CASSLGDWETQYF. The whole variable domain, filled in from reference TRBV5-1 and TRBJ2-5, reads KAGVTQTPRYLIKTRGQQVTLSCSPISGHRSVSWYQQTPGQGLQFLFEYFSETQRNKGNFPGRFSGRQFSNSRSEMNVSTLELGDSALYLCASSLGDWETQYFGPGTRLLVL.

The chain uses TRBV4-3 and TRBJ1-2, with a tentative D call TRBD1 (5 bases). This CDR3 is built from 17 residues. From germline, CDR1 is LGHNA and CDR2 YSLEER. V was trimmed by 1 base and J by 7 bases, leaving 22 bases between them. The CDR3 DNA reads TGCGCCAGCAGCCAAGGGTCTCATGCAGGGAATAAAGGTGGCTACACCTTC. Translating gives CASSQGSHAGNKGGYTF.

V and J are TRBV6-5 and TRBJ1-2; the match to TRBD1 covers 9 bases. The V and J ends lost 2 bases and 0 bases, in that order; junction bases with no gene match: 1. Germline CDR1 is MNHEY and CDR2 is SVGAGI. The CDR3 is 15 amino acids. The DNA of the CDR3 is TGTGCCAGCAGTTACGGACAGGGGTCTAACTATGGCTACACCTTC. Encoded protein: CASSYGQGSNYGYTF.

The chain combines TRBV7-6 with TRBJ1-5; D not certain. Between the trimmed V and J ends, which lost 5 bases and 0 bases, there was a span of 14 bases. The CDR3 contains 16 residues. CDR1 is SGHVS and CDR2 is FNYEAQ in the germline V gene. For the CDR3, the DNA is TGTGCCAGCAGCCCCCGCCCGGGAGATAGCAATCAGCCCCAGCATTTT. Protein product: CASSPRPGDSNQPQHF. The complete variable domain, with remaining parts taken from reference TRBV7-6 and TRBJ1-5, reads GAGVSQSPRYKVTKRGQDVALRCDPISGHVSLYWYRQALGQGPEFLTYFNYEAQQDKSGLPNDRFSAERPEGSISTLTIQRTEQRDSAMYRCASSPRPGDSNQPQHFGDGTRLSIL.